This TCR beta chain derives from a study of PD-1 blockade in classical Hodgkin lymphoma. After autologous stem cell transplantation all patients relapsed, and prior brentuximab vedotin exposure differed between cohorts. This CDR3 is 15 amino acids long. Germline loops: CDR1 SGHNT, CDR2 YENEEA. J gave up 1 base and V 5 bases, and 4 bases lay outside the gene matches. The table came from immunoSEQ multiplex PCR; TCRdb's copy has only in-frame clones and leaves some out. The sample yields more than 90,000 clones, roughly 90% seen once. The sample consisted of peripheral blood mononuclear cells (PBMCs), taken before the second cycle of nivolumab. The clonotype was recovered from a human donor with classical Hodgkin lymphoma. The rearrangement links TRBV11-3 to TRBJ2-2; 7 nucleotides match TRBD1. CDR3 residues: CASSRRTGNTGELFF. The DNA of the CDR3 is TGTGCCAGCAGCCGCCGGACAGGGAACACCGGGGAGCTGTTTTTT.